This TCR beta chain was captured in a study of beta chain features in type 1 diabetes. Overall study results and limits: Comparison showed that naive, central memory and Treg TCRB repertoires appeared more similar among patients than among healthy donors. Diminished insertions and augmented deletions at VDJ junctions characterized type 1 diabetes patients.

A word on this clone: The target antigen is unknown.

The CDR3 consists of 13 residues. Germline CDR1 is KGHSH and CDR2 is LQKENI. V was trimmed by 6 bases and J by 0 bases, leaving 8 bases between them. Stem cell-like memory, regulatory, central memory and naive CD4+ cells were sorted via CD45RO/CCR7/CD25/CD127/CD95/CD27. Every bit of the isolated RNA underwent reverse transcription, so sequencing read expressed TCRB transcripts. Clones were sequenced by immunoSEQ multiplex PCR, and TCRdb holds only the in-frame ones, with some missing. Of roughly 450,000 clones listed, about an eighth are singletons. The clonotype comes from a woman between 18 and 29 years old in good health. The rearrangement joins TRBV18 to TRBJ1-1, with D unresolved. The source material was naive CD4+ T cells from blood. The CDR3 DNA is TGTGCCAGCTCTGGAGAGATGAACACTGAAGCTTTCTTT. As protein: CASSGEMNTEAFF.